The rows below give T cell receptor beta chains drawn from one sample of a study of blood T cell repertoires in COVID-19. Profiling relied on immunoSEQ multiplex PCR, and the TCRdb table lists in-frame clones only, not all of them. The sample carries around 280,000 clones, 88% recorded once. Sequencing used peripheral blood. These receptors originate from a woman in her thirties with COVID-19, enrolled during active disease. Each CDR3 is given with its conserved first and last residue. The order of the fields is D gene, clone size, CDR3 length, J gene, V gene, CDR3 DNA, CDR3 protein. The D gene is left open where the match is weak. Clone size is given for some rows only: seen once, a few or many times, or a class if the clone is expanded.

D: NA
size: NA
length: 19
J: TRBJ1-3
V: TRBV19
DNA: TGTGCCAGTAGTTGGGTGTTCTGGGGCTTTCCTCTTCTGATAAGCACCATATATTTT
CDR3: CASSWVFWGFPLLISTIYF

D: NA
size: NA
length: 13
J: TRBJ2-5
V: TRBV15
DNA: TGTGCCACCAGCAGACAGGGCCAGGAGACCCAGTACTTC
CDR3: CATSRQGQETQYF

D: NA
size: NA
length: 11
J: TRBJ2-7
V: TRBV3-1/TRBV3-2
DNA: TGTGCCAGCAGCGTCCCAGGGGAGCAGTACTTC
CDR3: CASSVPGEQYF

D: NA
size: NA
length: 15
J: TRBJ2-2
V: TRBV2
DNA: TGTGCCAGCAGTGAATGGGGTAGAAGCGGCGGGGAGCTGTTTTTT
CDR3: CASSEWGRSGGELFF

D: NA
size: NA
length: 14
J: TRBJ2-7
V: TRBV6-5
DNA: TGTGCCAGCAGTTACGACAGTTCGTCCAGCGAGCAGTACTTC
CDR3: CASSYDSSSSEQYF

D: NA
size: few
length: 15
J: TRBJ1-1
V: TRBV5-5
DNA: TGTGCCAGCAGCTTGGGGGCAGGGGTGAACACTGAAGCTTTCTTT
CDR3: CASSLGAGVNTEAFF

D: TRBD1
size: NA
length: 15
J: TRBJ2-5
V: TRBV19
DNA: TGTGCCAGTAGTACTACAGGGGCGGTTGTGGAGACCCAGTACTTC
CDR3: CASSTTGAVVETQYF

D: TRBD1
size: once
length: 14
J: TRBJ1-1
V: TRBV6-2/TRBV6-3
DNA: TGTGCCAGCAGCTCACAGGGGATAGGCACTGAAGCTTTCTTT
CDR3: CASSSQGIGTEAFF

D: NA
size: NA
length: 17
J: TRBJ2-3
V: TRBV7-9
DNA: TGTGCCAGCAGCTTAGCGGGGGGGCGTAGGGGCACAGATACGCAGTATTTT
CDR3: CASSLAGGRRGTDTQYF

D: NA
size: once
length: 13
J: TRBJ2-3
V: TRBV5-1
DNA: TGCGCCAGCAGTGTATCGGGCACAGATACGCAGTATTTT
CDR3: CASSVSGTDTQYF

D: TRBD2
size: NA
length: 15
J: TRBJ2-7
V: TRBV3-1/TRBV3-2
DNA: TGTGCCAGCAGCCAAGGGGGGACTAGCGGTAACGAGCAGTACTTC
CDR3: CASSQGGTSGNEQYF

D: TRBD2
size: once
length: 14
J: TRBJ2-2
V: TRBV7-2
DNA: TGTGCCAGCAGCCTGTGGGGAGGGACCGGGGAGCTGTTTTTT
CDR3: CASSLWGGTGELFF

D: NA
size: NA
length: 14
J: TRBJ2-3
V: TRBV7-3
DNA: TGTGCCAGCAGCTTCCAGGGCGCAACAGATACGCAGTATTTT
CDR3: CASSFQGATDTQYF

D: TRBD1
size: NA
length: 14
J: TRBJ1-5
V: TRBV2
DNA: TGTGCCAGCAATACTGGACAGGTCGATCAGCCCCAGCATTTT
CDR3: CASNTGQVDQPQHF

D: TRBD2
size: once
length: 14
J: TRBJ2-3
V: TRBV30
DNA: TGTGCCTGGAGTGCAAGCGGGAGGTGGGATACGCAGTATTTT
CDR3: CAWSASGRWDTQYF

D: TRBD1
size: NA
length: 15
J: TRBJ1-1
V: TRBV10-3
DNA: TGTGCCATCAGGGCTCCAGGACAGGGAAACACTGAAGCTTTCTTT
CDR3: CAIRAPGQGNTEAFF

D: NA
size: NA
length: 11
J: TRBJ1-1
V: TRBV5-6
DNA: TGTGCCAGCAGCTTGGATACAGGACACGTCTTT
CDR3: CASSLDTGHVF